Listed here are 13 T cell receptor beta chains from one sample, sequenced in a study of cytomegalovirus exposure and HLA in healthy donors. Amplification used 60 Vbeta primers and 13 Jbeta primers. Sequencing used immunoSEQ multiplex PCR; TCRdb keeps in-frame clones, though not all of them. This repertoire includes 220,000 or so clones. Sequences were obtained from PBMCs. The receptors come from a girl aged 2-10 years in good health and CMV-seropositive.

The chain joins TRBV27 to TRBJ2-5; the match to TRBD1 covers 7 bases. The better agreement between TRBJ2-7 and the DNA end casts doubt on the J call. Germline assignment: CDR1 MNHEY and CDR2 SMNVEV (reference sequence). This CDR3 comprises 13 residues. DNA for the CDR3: TGTGCCAGCACCGGGACAGCTCCCTACGAGCAGTACTTC. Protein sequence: CASTGTAPYEQYF.

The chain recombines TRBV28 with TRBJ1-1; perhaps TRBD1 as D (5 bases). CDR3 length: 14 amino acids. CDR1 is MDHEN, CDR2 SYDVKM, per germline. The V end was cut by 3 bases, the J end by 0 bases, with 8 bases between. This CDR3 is CASSLEGMNTEAFF. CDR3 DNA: TGTGCCAGCAGTTTGGAGGGGATGAACACTGAAGCTTTCTTT.

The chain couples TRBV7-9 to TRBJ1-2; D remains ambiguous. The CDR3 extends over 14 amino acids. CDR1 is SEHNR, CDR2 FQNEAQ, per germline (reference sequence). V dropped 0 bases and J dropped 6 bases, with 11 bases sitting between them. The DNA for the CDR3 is TGTGCCAGCAGCTTAGCAGGCGGAGAGGATGGCTACACCTTC. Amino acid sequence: CASSLAGGEDGYTF.

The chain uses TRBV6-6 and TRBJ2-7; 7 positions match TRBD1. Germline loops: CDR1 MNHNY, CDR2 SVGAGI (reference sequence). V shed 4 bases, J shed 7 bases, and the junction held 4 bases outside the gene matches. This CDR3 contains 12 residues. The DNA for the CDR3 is TGTGCCAGCAGTTCCACAGGGGAAGAGCAGTACTTC. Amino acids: CASSSTGEEQYF.

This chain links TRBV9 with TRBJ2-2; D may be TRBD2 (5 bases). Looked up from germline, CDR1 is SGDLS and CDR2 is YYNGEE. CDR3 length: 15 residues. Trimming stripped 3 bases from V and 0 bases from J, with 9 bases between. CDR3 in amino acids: CASSAFGTNTGELFF. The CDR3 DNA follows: TGTGCCAGCAGCGCGTTCGGGACGAACACCGGGGAGCTGTTTTTT.

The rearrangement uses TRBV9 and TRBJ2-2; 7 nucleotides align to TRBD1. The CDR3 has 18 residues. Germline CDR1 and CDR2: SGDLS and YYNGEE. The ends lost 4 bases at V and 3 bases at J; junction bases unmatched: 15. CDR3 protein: CASSTPGDRALHTGELFF. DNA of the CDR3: TGTGCCAGCAGCACTCCCGGCGACAGGGCCTTACACACCGGGGAGCTGTTTTTT.

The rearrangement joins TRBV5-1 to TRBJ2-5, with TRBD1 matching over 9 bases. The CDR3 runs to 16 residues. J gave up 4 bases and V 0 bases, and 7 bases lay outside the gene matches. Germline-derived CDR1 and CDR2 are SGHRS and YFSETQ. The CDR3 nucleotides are TGCGCCAGCAGCTTGGTGGGACAGGGTGTGGGAGAGACCCAGTACTTC. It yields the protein CASSLVGQGVGETQYF.

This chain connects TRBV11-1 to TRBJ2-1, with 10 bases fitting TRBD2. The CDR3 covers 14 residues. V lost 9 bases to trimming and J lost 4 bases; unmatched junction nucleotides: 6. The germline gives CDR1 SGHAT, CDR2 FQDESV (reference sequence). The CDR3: CASSPAGGYNEQFF. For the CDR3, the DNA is TGTGCCAGTTCGCCAGCGGGAGGGTACAATGAGCAGTTCTTC.

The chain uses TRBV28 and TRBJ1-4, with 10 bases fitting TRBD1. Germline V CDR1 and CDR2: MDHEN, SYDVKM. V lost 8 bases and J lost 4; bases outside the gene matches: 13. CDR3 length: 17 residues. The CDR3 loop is CASLPSGQGNFNEKLFF. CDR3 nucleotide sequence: TGTGCCAGCCTACCCTCGGGACAGGGGAACTTTAATGAAAAACTGTTTTTT. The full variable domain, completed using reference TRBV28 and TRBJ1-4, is DVKVTQSSRYLVKRTGEKVFLECVQDMDHENMFWYRQDPGLGLRLIYFSYDVKMKEKGDIPEGYSVSREKKERFSLILESASTNQTSMYLCASLPSGQGNFNEKLFFGSGTQLSVL.

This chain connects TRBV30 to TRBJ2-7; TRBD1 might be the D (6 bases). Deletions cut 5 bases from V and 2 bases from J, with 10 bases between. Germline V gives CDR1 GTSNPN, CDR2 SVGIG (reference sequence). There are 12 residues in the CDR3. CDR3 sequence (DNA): TGTGCCTGGGTGGACAGTCCCTACGAGCAGTACTTC. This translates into CAWVDSPYEQYF.

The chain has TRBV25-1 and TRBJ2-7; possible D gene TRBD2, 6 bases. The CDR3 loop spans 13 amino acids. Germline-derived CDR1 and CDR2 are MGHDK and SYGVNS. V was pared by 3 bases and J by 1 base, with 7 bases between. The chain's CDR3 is CASSERGSYEQYF. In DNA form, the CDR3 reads TGTGCCAGCAGTGAGCGGGGATCCTACGAGCAGTACTTC.

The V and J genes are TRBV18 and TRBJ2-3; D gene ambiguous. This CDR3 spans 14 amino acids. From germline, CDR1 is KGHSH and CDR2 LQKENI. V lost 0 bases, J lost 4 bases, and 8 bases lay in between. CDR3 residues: CASSPPGSPDTQYF. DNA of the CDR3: TGTGCCAGCTCACCACCTGGTAGCCCAGATACGCAGTATTTT.

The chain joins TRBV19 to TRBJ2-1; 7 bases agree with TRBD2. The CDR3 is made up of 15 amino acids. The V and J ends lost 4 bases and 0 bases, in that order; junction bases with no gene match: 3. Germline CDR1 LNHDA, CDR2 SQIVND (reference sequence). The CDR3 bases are TGTGCCAGTAGTAGGGGCGGGAGCTCCTACAATGAGCAGTTCTTC. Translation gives CASSRGGSSYNEQFF.